The next 30 T cell receptor beta chains were all read from a single sample in a study of OX40 agonist ivuxolimab in advanced cancers. The repertoire was sequenced with immunoSEQ multiplex PCR; TCRdb's copy has only in-frame clones and lacks some. The top ten clones hold approximately 2.4% of a sample with around 74,000 clones, roughly 91% of them seen once. The material sequenced was CD4+ or CD8+ T cells sorted from blood, taken in a trial of the OX40 agonist ivuxolimab. The receptors stem from an adult with an advanced solid tumor such as melanoma, head and neck, liver or kidney cancer.

This chain joins TRBV7-8 and TRBJ1-1, with D perhaps matching TRBD1 (5 bases). The CDR3 is 18 residues long. V lost 1 base, J lost 3 bases, and 21 bases lay in between. Per the germline V gene, CDR1 is SGHVS and CDR2 is FQNEAQ. The CDR3 DNA reads TGTGCCAGCAGCTTAGTACTGGGGTCAGGGATTTATCACACTGAAGCTTTCTTT. Its protein is CASSLVLGSGIYHTEAFF. The full variable domain, with the rest looked up from reference TRBV7-8 and TRBJ1-1, is GAGVSQSPRYKVAKRGQDVALRCDPISGHVSLFWYQQALGQGPEFLTYFQNEAQLDKSGLPSDRFFAERPEGSVSTLKIQRTQQEDSAVYLCASSLVLGSGIYHTEAFFGQGTRLTVV.

The CDR3 DNA sequence: TGCAGCGTAGGGGGACAGGGGGCGTATGGGGAGAACACTGAAGCTTTCTTT. Protein sequence: CSVGGQGAYGENTEAFF. This chain uses TRBV29-1 with TRBJ1-1; 12 bases line up with TRBD1. Germline V lookup: CDR1 SQVTM, CDR2 ANQGSEA. The CDR3 spans 17 residues. V lost 6 bases, J lost 1 base, and 12 bases stayed unmatched.

The chain uses TRBV12-5 and TRBJ1-1; D possibly corresponds to TRBD1 (6 bases). The CDR3 is 18 residues long. The germline V gene has CDR1 LGHNT and CDR2 FRNRAP. Deletions cut 0 bases from V and 0 bases from J, with 17 bases between. CDR3 sequence reads: CASGLVVGGSSMNTEAFF. For the CDR3, the DNA is TGTGCTAGTGGTTTGGTAGTAGGGGGGAGCTCCATGAACACTGAAGCTTTCTTT.

The chain links TRBV11-2 to TRBJ2-3; 8 nucleotides agree with TRBD2. Unmatched junction bases numbered 10, after V lost 4 bases and J lost 4 bases. This CDR3 contains 16 residues. In germline, CDR1 is SGHAT, CDR2 FQNNGV. CDR3 DNA sequence: TGTGCCAGCAGCTCGGGGGGGCGAGCCAGGGCAGATACGCAGTATTTT. Its protein is CASSSGGRARADTQYF. Based on the CDR3 plus reference TRBV11-2 and TRBJ2-3, the full variable domain is EAGVAQSPRYKIIEKRQSVAFWCNPISGHATLYWYQQILGQGPKLLIQFQNNGVVDDSQLPKDRFSAERLKGVDSTLKIQPAKLEDSAVYLCASSSGGRARADTQYFGPGTRLTVL.

For this clone: Other DNA sequences of this sample code for an identical CDR3. The rearrangement links TRBV30 to TRBJ2-3; D uncertain. V was trimmed by 5 bases and J by 2 bases, leaving 5 bases between them. CDR3 length equals 11 residues. Germline V lookup: CDR1 GTSNPN, CDR2 SVGIG (reference sequence). The CDR3 sequence: CAWGTTDTQYF. DNA for the CDR3: TGTGCCTGGGGCACCACAGATACGCAGTATTTT.

This rearrangement joins TRBV30 to TRBJ2-7; D uncertain. The CDR3 consists of 12 residues. The germline V and J ends were trimmed by 5 bases and 3 bases, with 11 bases remaining between them. The V gene's germline CDR1 is GTSNPN and CDR2 SVGIG (reference sequence). The CDR3 here is CAWSRRHYEQYF. In DNA, the CDR3 is TGTGCCTGGTCCCGGCGGCACTACGAGCAGTACTTC.

J is TRBJ2-7 and V is TRBV2, with 10 nucleotides matching TRBD1. V shed 6 bases, J shed 4 bases, and the junction held 9 bases outside the gene matches. This CDR3 has 15 amino acids. CDR1 is SNHLY, CDR2 FYNNEI, per germline. This CDR3 reads CASSWDRGQQYEQYF. CDR3 nucleotides: TGTGCCAGCAGCTGGGACAGGGGACAACAGTACGAGCAGTACTTC.

V is TRBV5-1 and J is TRBJ2-4; TRBD2 matches at 7 bases. The germline gives CDR1 SGHRS, CDR2 YFSETQ. Germline trimming cut 4 bases from V and 1 base from J; bases unmatched to any gene: 5. The CDR3 is 15 amino acids. CDR3 residues: CASSPLAAAKNIQYF. The CDR3 nucleotides are TGCGCCAGCAGCCCGCTAGCGGCGGCCAAAAACATTCAGTACTTC.

The rearrangement uses TRBV5-6 and TRBJ1-5; 7 bases are shared with TRBD1. This CDR3 has 15 amino acids. Germline V gene sequence: CDR1 SGHDT, CDR2 YYEEEE. Unmatched junction bases numbered 6, after V lost 3 bases and J lost 3 bases. CDR3 sequence: CASSSFGQDNQPQHF. For the CDR3, the DNA is TGTGCCAGCAGCTCGTTCGGACAGGACAATCAGCCCCAGCATTTT. Using reference TRBV5-6 and TRBJ1-5 for the parts outside the CDR3, the full variable domain is DAGVTQSPTHLIKTRGQQVTLRCSPKSGHDTVSWYQQALGQGPQFIFQYYEEEERQRGNFPDRFSGHQFPNYSSELNVNALLLGDSALYLCASSSFGQDNQPQHFGDGTRLSIL.

The rearrangement uses TRBV5-1 and TRBJ2-2; D is unclear. The CDR3 is made up of 14 amino acids. CDR1 SGHRS and CDR2 YFSETQ come from the germline V gene. Trimming removed 0 bases at V and 6 bases at J, with 9 bases between. CDR3 residues: CASSLDSRSGELFF. The CDR3 DNA sequence: TGCGCCAGCAGCTTGGACAGCCGATCCGGGGAGCTGTTTTTT. Filled out from reference TRBV5-1 and TRBJ2-2, the complete variable domain reads KAGVTQTPRYLIKTRGQQVTLSCSPISGHRSVSWYQQTPGQGLQFLFEYFSETQRNKGNFPGRFSGRQFSNSRSEMNVSTLELGDSALYLCASSLDSRSGELFFGEGSRLTVL.

The chain is built from TRBV9 and TRBJ1-1; TRBD1 agrees at 8 bases. CDR1 and CDR2 from the germline V gene are SGDLS and YYNGEE. The V segment lost 4 bases and the J segment 5 bases; nucleotides outside the gene matches: 10. The CDR3 covers 15 residues. The CDR3 here is CASSFGQGAWTEAFF. The CDR3 DNA reads TGTGCCAGCAGCTTCGGGCAGGGGGCTTGGACTGAAGCTTTCTTT.

This clone appeared a single time. This rearrangement joins TRBV29-1 to TRBJ1-1; 9 bases line up with TRBD1. The length of the CDR3 is 13 residues. Germline lookup yields CDR1 SQVTM and CDR2 ANQGSEA. The V segment lost 7 bases and the J segment 0 bases; nucleotides outside the gene matches: 3. Written as DNA, the CDR3 is TGCAGCGGGGGGACAGGGATGAACACTGAAGCTTTCTTT. Its protein product is CSGGTGMNTEAFF.

The V call is TRBV9, the J call TRBJ2-4, with TRBD1 as a possible D gene (7 bases). CDR1 SGDLS and CDR2 YYNGEE come from the germline V gene. V was trimmed by 2 bases and J by 8 bases, leaving 11 bases between them. This CDR3 is built from 13 residues. The CDR3 DNA follows: TGTGCCAGCAGCGTTGGCAGGGGGGACATTCAGTACTTC. Translating it yields CASSVGRGDIQYF.

This sequence joins TRBV9 and TRBJ2-3; no firm D call. The CDR3 is 13 amino acids. Germline V CDR1 and CDR2: SGDLS, YYNGEE. Trimming stripped 0 bases from V and 2 bases from J, with 4 bases between. CDR3 nucleotide sequence: TGTGCCAGCAGCGTAGGCCCCACAGATACGCAGTATTTT. Its translation: CASSVGPTDTQYF.

J is TRBJ1-1 and V is TRBV2; TRBD1 agrees at 10 bases. CDR1 and CDR2 from the germline V gene are SNHLY and FYNNEI. J gave up 5 bases and V 7 bases, and 4 bases lay outside the gene matches. This CDR3 spans 13 amino acids. In DNA form, the CDR3 reads TGTGCCAGCAAACGGACAGGGGGAACTGAAGCTTTCTTT. Translated, it gives CASKRTGGTEAFF.

This chain joins TRBV7-6 and TRBJ1-1; 8 positions match TRBD1. The V segment lost 2 bases and the J segment 3 bases; nucleotides outside the gene matches: 5. The germline V gene has CDR1 SGHVS and CDR2 FNYEAQ. The CDR3 spans 15 residues. The CDR3 sequence is CASSLPGQGYTEAFF. The DNA for the CDR3 is TGTGCCAGCAGCTTACCAGGACAGGGCTACACTGAAGCTTTCTTT.

J is TRBJ2-7 and V is TRBV5-1; possible D gene TRBD1, 5 bases. Trimming cost V 10 bases and J 4 bases, with 21 bases left between them. The germline V gene has CDR1 SGHRS and CDR2 YFSETQ. The length of the CDR3 is 14 residues. The CDR3 sequence: CAPPSRGPGYEQYF. In DNA form, the CDR3 reads TGCGCCCCCCCTAGTCGAGGCCCAGGGTACGAGCAGTACTTC.

The chain uses TRBV28 and TRBJ1-3, with D hard to call. Trimming removed 6 bases at V and 2 bases at J, with 11 bases between. The germline gives CDR1 MDHEN, CDR2 SYDVKM. The CDR3 totals 14 residues. CDR3 protein: CASRPSSPGNTIYF. In DNA form, the CDR3 reads TGTGCCAGCAGGCCCTCTAGCCCTGGAAACACCATATATTTT.

V usage is TRBV7-6 and J usage is TRBJ2-4; D may match TRBD1 or TRBD2 (5 bases each). The CDR3 length is 17 residues. Between the trimmed V and J ends, which lost 5 bases and 1 base, there was a span of 18 bases. Germline V gives CDR1 SGHVS, CDR2 FNYEAQ. This CDR3 reads CASSPSEGMVAKNIQYF. CDR3 DNA sequence: TGTGCCAGCAGCCCCTCCGAGGGGATGGTGGCCAAAAACATTCAGTACTTC. Combining the CDR3 with reference TRBV7-6 and TRBJ2-4 gives the whole variable domain GAGVSQSPRYKVTKRGQDVALRCDPISGHVSLYWYRQALGQGPEFLTYFNYEAQQDKSGLPNDRFSAERPEGSISTLTIQRTEQRDSAMYRCASSPSEGMVAKNIQYFGAGTRLSVL.

This clone occurred once. The chain has TRBV7-9 and TRBJ2-5; no clear D. CDR1 is SEHNR and CDR2 is FQNEAQ in the germline V gene (reference sequence). Trimming cost V 4 bases and J 6 bases, with 6 bases left between them. CDR3 length equals 11 residues. The CDR3 spells CASSSRQTQYF. CDR3 nucleotides: TGTGCCAGCAGCTCCCGGCAGACCCAGTACTTC.

The CDR3 nucleotides are TGTGCCAGCAGCGGGGGACTAGCGGGGGCCAACACAGATACGCAGTATTTT. Protein product: CASSGGLAGANTDTQYF. V gene TRBV7-2 combines with J gene TRBJ2-3; 14 bases are a match to TRBD2. The trim removed 5 bases at V and 2 bases at J, leaving 6 bases unmatched. Looked up from germline, CDR1 is SGHTA and CDR2 is FQGNSA. The CDR3 consists of 17 residues. The full variable domain, completed using reference TRBV7-2 and TRBJ2-3, is GAGVSQSPSNKVTEKGKDVELRCDPISGHTALYWYRQSLGQGLEFLIYFQGNSAPDKSGLPSDRFSAERTGGSVSTLTIQRTQQEDSAVYLCASSGGLAGANTDTQYFGPGTRLTVL.

The CDR3 DNA sequence: TGTGCCAGCAGCCCTCCGGGCCAGTTGGGGACCGGGGAGCTGTTTTTT. Its translation: CASSPPGQLGTGELFF. V gene TRBV9 combines with J gene TRBJ2-2; D uncertain. There are 16 residues in the CDR3. CDR1 and CDR2 (germline): SGDLS, YYNGEE. Trimming shortened V by 4 bases and J by 5 bases, and 18 bases separated the two germline ends.

The chain couples TRBV7-9 to TRBJ1-1; D gene uncertain. Germline CDR1 and CDR2: SEHNR and FQNEAQ (reference sequence). Trimming took off 4 bases at V and 1 base at J, with 10 bases between the two ends. This CDR3 spans 14 amino acids. As DNA, the CDR3 is TGTGCCAGCAGCTCCCCGCGACAGAACACTGAAGCTTTCTTT. This sequence encodes CASSSPRQNTEAFF.

In its sample, this clone was seen once. The V and J genes are TRBV27 and TRBJ1-1, with 9 positions matching TRBD1. From germline, CDR1 is MNHEY and CDR2 SMNVEV (reference sequence). The CDR3 covers 18 residues. Trimming removed 2 bases from V and 1 base from J; junction bases left unmatched: 11. CDR3 sequence: CASSLLTGGAGSNTEAFF. The CDR3 region has the DNA TGTGCCAGCAGTTTACTTACAGGGGGCGCCGGATCGAACACTGAAGCTTTCTTT.

As concerns this clone: Other nucleotide sequences in the sample specify the same CDR3. V is TRBV18 and J is TRBJ1-6; D is uncertain. Trimming cost V 2 bases and J 7 bases, with 9 bases left between them. Germline CDR1 KGHSH, CDR2 LQKENI. The CDR3 runs 14 residues. CDR3: CASSPTGGNSPLHF. Here the CDR3 DNA reads TGTGCCAGCTCACCAACTGGAGGCAATTCACCCCTCCACTTT.

The chain links TRBV11-2 to TRBJ1-1, with D tentatively TRBD1 (6 bases). The CDR3 extends over 15 amino acids. V dropped 5 bases and J dropped 4 bases, with 17 bases sitting between them. The germline V gene encodes CDR1 SGHAT and CDR2 FQNNGV. The CDR3 DNA is TGTGCCAGCAGCGTCAAAGGGACACCGCTCACTGAAGCTTTCTTT. Its protein is CASSVKGTPLTEAFF.

The genes are TRBV4-1 and TRBJ1-2; tentative D call: TRBD1 (6 bases). The CDR3 spans 18 residues. The V and J ends lost 0 bases and 4 bases respectively, with 21 bases between them. Per the germline V gene, CDR1 is MGHRA and CDR2 is YSYEKL. CDR3: CASSQEKTWGMGAYGYTF. DNA for the CDR3: TGCGCCAGCAGCCAAGAAAAAACCTGGGGGATGGGGGCCTATGGCTACACCTTC.

The chain is built from TRBV13 and TRBJ1-2, with D perhaps matching TRBD1 (5 bases). The CDR3 loop spans 13 amino acids. Germline V gene data show CDR1 as PRHDT and CDR2 as FYEKMQ (reference sequence). V was trimmed by 0 bases and J by 4 bases, leaving 6 bases between them. CDR3 sequence (DNA): TGTGCCAGCAGCTTAGGCCAGGGCTATGGCTACACCTTC. This sequence encodes CASSLGQGYGYTF.

This rearrangement joins TRBV2 to TRBJ1-2; weak D call: TRBD1 (5 bases). V lost 8 bases and J lost 2, with 27 bases in between. CDR1 is SNHLY, CDR2 FYNNEI, per germline. The CDR3 runs to 18 residues. The CDR3 loop reads CASLYPRDVVFVNYGYTF. The DNA for the CDR3 is TGTGCCAGCTTATATCCCCGGGACGTCGTGTTTGTCAACTATGGCTACACCTTC. Looking up the rest from reference TRBV2 and TRBJ1-2 gives the full variable domain: EPEVTQTPSHQVTQMGQEVILRCVPISNHLYFYWYRQILGQKVEFLVSFYNNEISEKSEIFDDQFSVERPDGSNFTLKIRSTKLEDSAMYFCASLYPRDVVFVNYGYTFGSGTRLTVV.

This rearrangement joins TRBV7-2 to TRBJ2-1, with 7 bases that match TRBD2. CDR3 length: 14 amino acids. CDR1 is SGHTA and CDR2 is FQGNSA in the germline V gene. V was clipped by 2 bases and J by 7 bases; unmatched bases: 5. CDR3 bases: TGTGCCAGCAGCTTACAAAGCGGGGTTAATGAGCAGTTCTTC. This translates into CASSLQSGVNEQFF.